Detailed here is one T cell receptor (beta chain). Antigen unknown. The sample belongs to a study of T cell responses to AZD1222 COVID-19 vaccine. General study findings and limits: Unmutated variant regions are reportedly the target of nearly half of TCRs that are spike-specific. Donors skewed white British and female; clonal diversity was possibly underestimated. Two doses of AZD1222 preceded a rise in Spike-specific TCR breadth and depth. Regions 160-218 and 743-854 held dominance among vaccine-associated CD4 TCRs, which spanned spike.

Method: immunoSEQ multiplex PCR; TCRdb's copy keeps in-frame clones and lacks some. The sample consists of some 120,000 clones, approximately 86% of them appearing once. In germline, CDR1 is MDHEN, CDR2 SYDVKM. The CDR3 loop spans 13 amino acids. The ends were cut back, 3 bases at V and 5 bases at J, with 10 bases in the middle. The rearrangement joins TRBV28 to TRBJ2-5, with D perhaps TRBD1 or TRBD2 (5 bases each). The sequenced sample was peripheral blood, obtained on day 0 of AZD1222 vaccination. The sequence derives from an adult in good health. The CDR3 DNA reads TGTGCCAGCAGTTTCGAGGGGCGGGAGACCCAGTACTTC. This codes for CASSFEGRETQYF.